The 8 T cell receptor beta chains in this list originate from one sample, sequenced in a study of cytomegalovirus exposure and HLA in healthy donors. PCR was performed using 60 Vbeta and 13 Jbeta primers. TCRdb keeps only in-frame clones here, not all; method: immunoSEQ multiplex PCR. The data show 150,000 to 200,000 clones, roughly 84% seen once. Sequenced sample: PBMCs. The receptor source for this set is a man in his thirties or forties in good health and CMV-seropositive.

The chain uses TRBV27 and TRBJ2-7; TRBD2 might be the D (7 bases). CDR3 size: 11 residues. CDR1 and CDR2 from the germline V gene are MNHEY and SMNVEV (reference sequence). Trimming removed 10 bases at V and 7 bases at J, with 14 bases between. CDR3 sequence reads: CATRGGVEQYF. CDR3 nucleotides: TGTGCCACCAGAGGGGGGGTAGAGCAGTACTTC.

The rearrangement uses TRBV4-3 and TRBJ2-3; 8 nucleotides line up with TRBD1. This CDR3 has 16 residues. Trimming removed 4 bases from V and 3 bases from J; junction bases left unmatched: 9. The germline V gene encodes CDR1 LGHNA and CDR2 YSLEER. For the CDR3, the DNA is TGCGCCAGCAGCCTTAGCCGGGACAGGTATACAGATACGCAGTATTTT. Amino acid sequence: CASSLSRDRYTDTQYF.

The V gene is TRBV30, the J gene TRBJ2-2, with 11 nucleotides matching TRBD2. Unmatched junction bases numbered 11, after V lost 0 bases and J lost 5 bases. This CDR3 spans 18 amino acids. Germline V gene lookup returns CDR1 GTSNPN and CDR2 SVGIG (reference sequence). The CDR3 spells CAWSVQSSGRAGTGELFF. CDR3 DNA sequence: TGTGCCTGGAGTGTACAGAGTAGCGGGAGGGCCGGAACCGGGGAGCTGTTTTTT. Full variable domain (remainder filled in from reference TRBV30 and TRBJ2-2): SQTIHQWPATLVQPVGSPLSLECTVEGTSNPNLYWYRQAAGRGLQLLFYSVGIGQISSEVPQNLSASRPQDRQFILSSKKLLLSDSGFYLCAWSVQSSGRAGTGELFFGEGSRLTVL.

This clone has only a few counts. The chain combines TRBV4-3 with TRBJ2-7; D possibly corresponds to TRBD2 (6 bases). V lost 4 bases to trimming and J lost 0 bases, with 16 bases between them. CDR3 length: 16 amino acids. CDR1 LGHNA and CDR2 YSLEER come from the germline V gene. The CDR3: CASSRTLALSSYEQYF. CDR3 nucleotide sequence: TGCGCCAGCAGCCGGACCCTAGCGTTAAGCTCCTACGAGCAGTACTTC.

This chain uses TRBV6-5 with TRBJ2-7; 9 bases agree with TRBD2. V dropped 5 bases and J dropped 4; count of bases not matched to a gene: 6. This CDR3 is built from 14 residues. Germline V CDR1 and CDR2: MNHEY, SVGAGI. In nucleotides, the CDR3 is TGTGCCAGCAGTCCAGGACTAGCGAGGTACGAGCAGTACTTC. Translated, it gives CASSPGLARYEQYF.

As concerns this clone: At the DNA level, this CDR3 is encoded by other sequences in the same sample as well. This CDR3 reads CASRRQGTETQYF. CDR3 nucleotide sequence: TGTGCCAGCAGGCGACAGGGGACGGAGACCCAGTACTTC. The chain has TRBV6-1 and TRBJ2-5; 8 bases agree with TRBD1. Germline lookup yields CDR1 MNHNS and CDR2 SASEGT. V lost 6 bases, J lost 5 bases, and 5 bases stayed unmatched. The CDR3 length is 13 residues.

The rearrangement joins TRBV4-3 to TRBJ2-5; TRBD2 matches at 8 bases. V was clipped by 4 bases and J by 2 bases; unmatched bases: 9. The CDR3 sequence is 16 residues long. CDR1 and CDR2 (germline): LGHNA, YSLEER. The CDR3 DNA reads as TGCGCCAGCAGCCCCCTAGTTAGCGGGATTCAAGAGACCCAGTACTTC. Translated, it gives CASSPLVSGIQETQYF.

CDR3 bases: TGTGCCAGCAGCTTCCTTGGTAGCCAGGGTGAGCAGTTCTTC. Translated, it gives CASSFLGSQGEQFF. The chain combines TRBV7-3 with TRBJ2-1; tentative D call: TRBD1 (5 bases). This CDR3 is built from 14 residues. Deletions cut 3 bases from V and 9 bases from J, with 15 bases between. Looked up from germline, CDR1 is SGHTA and CDR2 is FQGTGA.